This passage covers 15 T cell receptor beta chains from one sample sequenced in a study of lymphopenia after photon versus proton radiotherapy. Only in-frame clones appear in the TCRdb table, and some are missing; sequencing was by immunoSEQ multiplex PCR. The sample shows approximately 150,000 clones, about nine tenths of them seen only once. The specimen was peripheral blood, collected from a patient treated with photon-based radiotherapy. These receptors originate from a man over 45 with gastric cancer.

J is TRBJ2-1 and V is TRBV5-1; D call uncertain. The CDR3 runs to 13 residues. The V end was cut by 2 bases, the J end by 8 bases, with 11 bases between. The germline V gene encodes CDR1 SGHRS and CDR2 YFSETQ. The CDR3 sequence is CASSLPEGYEQFF. The DNA of the CDR3 is TGCGCCAGCAGCTTACCAGAAGGGTATGAGCAGTTCTTC.

The chain joins TRBV28 to TRBJ2-1; D unclear. V was shortened by 5 bases and J by 0 bases, with 11 bases between the two germline ends. The CDR3 spans 15 residues. CDR1 is MDHEN and CDR2 is SYDVKM in the germline V gene. The DNA for the CDR3 is TGTGCCAGCAGTGTTGCCCCGCTCTCCTACAATGAGCAGTTCTTC. The encoded protein is CASSVAPLSYNEQFF.

This clone was picked up one time. This chain joins TRBV7-6 and TRBJ2-7; D perhaps matches TRBD1 (6 bases). The CDR3 consists of 14 residues. In germline, CDR1 is SGHVS, CDR2 FNYEAQ. Trimming took off 5 bases at V and 4 bases at J, with 15 bases between the two ends. The CDR3 DNA sequence: TGTGCCAGCAGCCCTACCGGGACACCGTACGAGCAGTACTTC. Translation: CASSPTGTPYEQYF.

The rearrangement uses TRBV15 and TRBJ2-2; TRBD2 aligns across 7 bases. This CDR3 is 17 amino acids long. CDR1 and CDR2 from the germline V gene are LNHNV and YYDKDF (reference sequence). Trimming removed 0 bases from V and 5 bases from J; junction bases left unmatched: 9. CDR3 amino acids: CATSRDLSSGDTGELFF. The CDR3 DNA reads as TGTGCCACCAGCAGAGATTTGTCTAGCGGAGATACCGGGGAGCTGTTTTTT.

The chain employs TRBV7-6 and TRBJ2-7, with a possible D match to TRBD1 (6 bases). The CDR3 has 13 amino acids. Germline CDR1 SGHVS, CDR2 FNYEAQ. V was pared by 5 bases and J by 5 bases, with 13 bases between. As DNA, the CDR3 is TGTGCCAGCAGCGGTTACAGGGAACACGAGCAGTACTTC. Translating it yields CASSGYREHEQYF. The whole variable domain, remainder taken from reference TRBV7-6 and TRBJ2-7, is GAGVSQSPRYKVTKRGQDVALRCDPISGHVSLYWYRQALGQGPEFLTYFNYEAQQDKSGLPNDRFSAERPEGSISTLTIQRTEQRDSAMYRCASSGYREHEQYFGPGTRLTVT.

The J gene is TRBJ2-1, the V gene TRBV9; 10 positions match TRBD1. With V trimmed by 5 bases and J by 5 bases, 7 bases remained unmatched. The CDR3 has 15 residues. CDR1 is SGDLS, CDR2 YYNGEE, per germline. CDR3: CASSGGQGTNNEQFF. The DNA for the CDR3 is TGTGCCAGCAGTGGGGGACAGGGGACTAACAATGAGCAGTTCTTC. The full variable domain, in which reference TRBV9 and TRBJ2-1 provide the parts outside the CDR3, is DSGVTQTPKHLITATGQRVTLRCSPRSGDLSVYWYQQSLDQGLQFLIQYYNGEERAKGNILERFSAQQFPDLHSELNLSSLELGDSALYFCASSGGQGTNNEQFFGPGTRLTVL.

The rearrangement joins TRBV5-6 to TRBJ2-7; D may correspond to TRBD1 or TRBD2 (5 bases each). Germline values: CDR1 SGHDT, CDR2 YYEEEE. There are 15 residues in the CDR3. Trimming stripped 4 bases from V and 1 base from J, with 15 bases between. CDR3 coding DNA: TGTGCCAGCAGCATCCCCGGGGCTAGGTCCTACGAGCAGTACTTC. Encoded protein: CASSIPGARSYEQYF.

The J gene is TRBJ1-1, the V gene TRBV29-1; D unresolved. Germline V lookup: CDR1 SQVTM, CDR2 ANQGSEA. Trimming cost V 4 bases and J 2 bases, with 11 bases left between them. This CDR3 contains 13 residues. The CDR3 is CSVVERANTEAFF. The CDR3 bases are TGCAGCGTTGTAGAAAGGGCTAACACTGAAGCTTTCTTT.

This clone is a singleton in its sample. The V gene is TRBV30, the J gene TRBJ1-1, with TRBD1 matching over 9 bases. This CDR3 is built from 12 residues. J was trimmed by 10 bases and V by 0 bases; bases with no gene match: 3. Germline CDR1 GTSNPN, CDR2 SVGIG (reference sequence). The CDR3 region has the DNA TGTGCCTGGAGTGTCGGGACAGGGATAGCTTTCTTT. Translated, it gives CAWSVGTGIAFF.

This chain joins TRBV30 and TRBJ2-2; D is perhaps TRBD2 (6 bases). The CDR3 contains 16 residues. Germline CDR1 is GTSNPN and CDR2 is SVGIG (reference sequence). With 3 bases removed from V and 6 bases from J, the gap between germline ends came to 20 bases. The CDR3 sequence: CAWRATRDLRAGELFF. Written as DNA, the CDR3 is TGTGCCTGGAGAGCCACTCGGGACTTAAGGGCCGGGGAGCTGTTTTTT.

This chain links TRBV25-1 with TRBJ2-2, with 8 positions matching TRBD2. Looked up from germline, CDR1 is MGHDK and CDR2 is SYGVNS. The CDR3 spans 15 residues. Trimming took 2 bases from V and 5 from J; bases not matched to a gene: 4. Here the CDR3 DNA reads TGTGCCAGCAGTGAAGCGGGAGGATGGACCGGGGAGCTGTTTTTT. Amino acids: CASSEAGGWTGELFF.

This clone has more than one count but fewer than ten. This rearrangement joins TRBV6-5 to TRBJ2-6; TRBD1 or TRBD2 may be the D gene (5 bases each). V was shortened by 6 bases and J by 4 bases, with 13 bases between the two germline ends. Germline assignment: CDR1 MNHEY and CDR2 SVGAGI. The CDR3 loop spans 15 amino acids. The DNA for the CDR3 is TGTGCCAGCAGAGCCGTCGGGGCGGGGGCCAACGTCCTGACTTTC. It yields the protein CASRAVGAGANVLTF.

This rearrangement joins TRBV10-3 to TRBJ2-5; 9 bases fit TRBD2. Germline assignment: CDR1 ENHRY and CDR2 SYGVKD. The CDR3 is 15 residues long. J lost 2 bases, V lost 4 bases, and 5 bases had no gene match. Here the CDR3 reads CAISVAGALQETQYF. Here the CDR3 DNA reads TGTGCCATCAGTGTAGCGGGAGCCCTTCAAGAGACCCAGTACTTC.

This clone was detected once. V usage is TRBV23-1 and J usage is TRBJ1-2; TRBD1 matches 9 bases. TRBV23-1 is an ORF, with its function uncertain. This CDR3 comprises 15 residues. J gave up 4 bases and V 4 bases, and 7 bases lay outside the gene matches. As DNA, the CDR3 is TGCGCCAGCAGTCGGCCGGGACAGGGAGGCTATGGCTACACCTTC. Translated: CASSRPGQGGYGYTF.

This sequence joins TRBV5-4 and TRBJ2-1, with TRBD2 matching 9 bases. The CDR3 sequence is 20 residues long. After removal of 2 bases from V and 0 bases from J, the junction contained 15 bases not matched to a gene. Germline loops: CDR1 SGHNT, CDR2 YYREEE (reference sequence). The CDR3 sequence: CASSFGATGAGGLSYNEQFF. In nucleotides, the CDR3 is TGTGCCAGCAGCTTTGGGGCAACAGGAGCGGGAGGCCTCTCCTACAATGAGCAGTTCTTC.